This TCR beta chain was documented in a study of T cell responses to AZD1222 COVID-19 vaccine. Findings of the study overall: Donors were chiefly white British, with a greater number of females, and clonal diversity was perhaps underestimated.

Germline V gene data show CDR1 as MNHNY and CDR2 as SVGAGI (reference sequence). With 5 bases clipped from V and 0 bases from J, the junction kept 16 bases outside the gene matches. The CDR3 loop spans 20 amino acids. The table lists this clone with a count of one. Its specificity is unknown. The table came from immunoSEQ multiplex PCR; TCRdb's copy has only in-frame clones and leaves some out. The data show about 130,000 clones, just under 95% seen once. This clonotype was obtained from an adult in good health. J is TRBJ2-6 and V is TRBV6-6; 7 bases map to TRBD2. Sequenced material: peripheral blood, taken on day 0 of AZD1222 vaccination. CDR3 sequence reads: CASSPRSQLASSSGANVLTF. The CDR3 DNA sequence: TGTGCCAGCAGTCCTCGTTCCCAACTAGCGTCGAGCTCTGGGGCCAACGTCCTGACTTTC.